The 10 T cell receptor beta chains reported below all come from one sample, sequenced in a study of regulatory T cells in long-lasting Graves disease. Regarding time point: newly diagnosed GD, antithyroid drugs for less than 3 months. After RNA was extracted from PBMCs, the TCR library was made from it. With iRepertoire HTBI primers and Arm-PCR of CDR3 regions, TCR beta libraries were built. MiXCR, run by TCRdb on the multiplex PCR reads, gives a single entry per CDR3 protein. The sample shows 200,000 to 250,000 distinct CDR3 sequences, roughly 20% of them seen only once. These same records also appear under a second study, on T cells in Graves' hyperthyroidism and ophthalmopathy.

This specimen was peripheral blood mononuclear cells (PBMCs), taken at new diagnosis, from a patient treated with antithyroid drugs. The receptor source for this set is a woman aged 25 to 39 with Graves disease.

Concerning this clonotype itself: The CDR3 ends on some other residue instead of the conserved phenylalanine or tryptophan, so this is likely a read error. The CDR3 DNA reads as TGTGCCAGCAGTGACCCACTGGGATCGGGACTAGCGGGAGTAGAAGGCTACGAGCAGTACCTC. This gives the protein CASSDPLGSGLAGVEGYEQYL. The chain combines TRBV6-1 with TRBJ2-7; TRBD2 matches at 14 bases. This CDR3 is 21 amino acids long. Germline CDR1 and CDR2: MNHNS and SASEGT. After removal of 3 bases from V and 3 bases from J, the junction contained 19 bases not matched to a gene.

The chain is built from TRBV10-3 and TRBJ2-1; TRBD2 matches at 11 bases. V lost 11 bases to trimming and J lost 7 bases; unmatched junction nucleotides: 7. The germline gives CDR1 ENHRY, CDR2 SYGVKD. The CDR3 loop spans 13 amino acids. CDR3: CAAWASGRNEQFF. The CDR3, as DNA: TGTGCCGCCTGGGCTAGCGGGAGGAATGAGCAGTTCTTC.

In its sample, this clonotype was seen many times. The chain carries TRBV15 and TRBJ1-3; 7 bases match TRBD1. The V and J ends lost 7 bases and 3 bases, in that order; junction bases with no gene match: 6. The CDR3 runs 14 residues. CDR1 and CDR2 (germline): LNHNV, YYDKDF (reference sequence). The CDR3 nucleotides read TGTGCCACCACAGCAGGGGGAAGTGGAAACACCATATATTTT. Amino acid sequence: CATTAGGSGNTIYF.

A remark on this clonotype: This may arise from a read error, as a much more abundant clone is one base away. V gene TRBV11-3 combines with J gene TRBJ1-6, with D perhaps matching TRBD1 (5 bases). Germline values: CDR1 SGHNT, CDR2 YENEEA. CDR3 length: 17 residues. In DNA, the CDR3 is TGTGCCAGCAGGTTAGCGCGGGACGTCAGGGCGAATTCACCCCTCCACTTT. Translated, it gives CASRLARDVRANSPLHF.

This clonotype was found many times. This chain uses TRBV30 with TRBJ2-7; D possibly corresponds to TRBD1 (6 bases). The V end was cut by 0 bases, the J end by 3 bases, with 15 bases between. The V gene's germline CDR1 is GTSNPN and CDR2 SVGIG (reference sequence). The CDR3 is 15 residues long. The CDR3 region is CAWSVGTRRLYEQYF. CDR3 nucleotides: TGTGCCTGGAGTGTAGGGACAAGGAGACTCTACGAGCAGTACTTC.

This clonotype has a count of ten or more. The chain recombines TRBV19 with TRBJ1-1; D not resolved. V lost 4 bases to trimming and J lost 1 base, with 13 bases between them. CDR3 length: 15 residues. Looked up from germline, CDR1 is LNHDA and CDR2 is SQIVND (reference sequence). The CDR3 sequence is CASSSPRARNTEAFF. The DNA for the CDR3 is TGTGCCAGTAGTAGCCCACGGGCTAGGAACACTGAAGCTTTCTTT.

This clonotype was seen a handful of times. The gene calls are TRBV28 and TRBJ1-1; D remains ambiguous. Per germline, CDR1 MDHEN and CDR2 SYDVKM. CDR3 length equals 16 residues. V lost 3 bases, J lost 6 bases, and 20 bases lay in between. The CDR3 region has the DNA TGTGCCAGCAGTTTCTTTTCCGGCGCGAACACCGCTGAAGCTTTCTTT. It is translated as CASSFFSGANTAEAFF.

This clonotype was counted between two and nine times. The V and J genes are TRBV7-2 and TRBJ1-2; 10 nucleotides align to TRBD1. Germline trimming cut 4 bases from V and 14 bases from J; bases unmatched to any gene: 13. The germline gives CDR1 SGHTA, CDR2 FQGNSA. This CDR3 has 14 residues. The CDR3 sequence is CASSSTGTGAPWTF. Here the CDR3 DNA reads TGTGCCAGCAGCTCTACCGGGACAGGGGCCCCCTGGACCTTC.

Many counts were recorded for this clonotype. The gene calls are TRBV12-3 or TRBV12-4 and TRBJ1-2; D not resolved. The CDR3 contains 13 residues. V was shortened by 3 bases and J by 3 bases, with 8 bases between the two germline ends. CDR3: CASSFESDYGYTF. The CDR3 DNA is TGTGCCAGCAGTTTTGAGTCGGACTATGGCTACACCTTC.

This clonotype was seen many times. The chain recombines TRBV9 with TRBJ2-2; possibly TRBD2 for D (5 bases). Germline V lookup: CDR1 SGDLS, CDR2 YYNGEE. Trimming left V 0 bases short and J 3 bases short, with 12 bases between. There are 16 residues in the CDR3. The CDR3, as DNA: TGTGCCAGCAGCGTAGGCGGGCAGGACTACACCGGGGAGCTGTTTTTT. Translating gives CASSVGGQDYTGELFF.